This T cell receptor (beta chain) was sequenced for a study of T cells expressing NK-cell markers. Whole-study context: Sorted CD3+CD56+NKG2C+, CD3+CD56+NKG2C- and CD3+CD56-NKG2C+ T-cell subsets were beta-chain profiled.

TCRdb reanalyzed the 5' RACE reads, giving one entry per CDR3 protein sequence and no DNA. The sample shows some 140,000 distinct CDR3 sequences, and more than 35% sits with its ten largest clones. Regarding the study as a whole: Of the CD8+ T cells in more than five donors, roughly 1.0-7.5% belonged to dominant NKG2C+ clonotypes. In a few donors, these clonotypes also led the CD3+CD56-NKG2C+ fraction. HCMV specificity of the expanded NKG2C+ T cell clones was not established.

As to this clonotype: Its target is unknown.

This sequence was found in a woman aged 50 to 65 in good health. The sample consisted of blood T cells: a sorted CD56 or NKG2C T cell subset, CD4+ or CD8+ T cells, or bulk PBMC T cells (not recorded which).

The CDR3 region is CASSTGRTDTQYF. The chain has TRBV9 and TRBJ2-3. The CDR3 contains 13 residues. Germline V CDR1 and CDR2: SGDLS, YYNGEE. The full variable domain, its missing parts supplied by reference TRBV9 and TRBJ2-3, is DSGVTQTPKHLITATGQRVTLRCSPRSGDLSVYWYQQSLDQGLQFLIQYYNGEERAKGNILERFSAQQFPDLHSELNLSSLELGDSALYFCASSTGRTDTQYFGPGTRLTVL.